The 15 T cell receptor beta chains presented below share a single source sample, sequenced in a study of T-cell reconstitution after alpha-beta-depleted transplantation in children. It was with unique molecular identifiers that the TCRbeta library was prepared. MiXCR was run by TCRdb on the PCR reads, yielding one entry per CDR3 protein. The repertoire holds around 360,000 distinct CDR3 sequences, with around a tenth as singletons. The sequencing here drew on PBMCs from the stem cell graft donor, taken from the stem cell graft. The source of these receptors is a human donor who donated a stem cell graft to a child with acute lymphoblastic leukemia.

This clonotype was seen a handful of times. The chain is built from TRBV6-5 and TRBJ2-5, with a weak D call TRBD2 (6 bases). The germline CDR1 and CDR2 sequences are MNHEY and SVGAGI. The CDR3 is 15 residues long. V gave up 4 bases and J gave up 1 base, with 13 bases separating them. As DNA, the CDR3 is TGTGCCAGCAGTTTTATGGGAGGAGTCCAAGAGACCCAGTACTTC. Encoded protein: CASSFMGGVQETQYF.

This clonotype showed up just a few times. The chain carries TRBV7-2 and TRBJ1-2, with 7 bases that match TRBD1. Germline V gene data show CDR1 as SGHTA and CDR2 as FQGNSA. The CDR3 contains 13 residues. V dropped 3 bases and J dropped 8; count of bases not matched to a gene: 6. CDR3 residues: CASSLGRGRGYTF. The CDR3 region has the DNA TGTGCCAGCAGCTTGGGAAGGGGGCGAGGCTACACCTTC.

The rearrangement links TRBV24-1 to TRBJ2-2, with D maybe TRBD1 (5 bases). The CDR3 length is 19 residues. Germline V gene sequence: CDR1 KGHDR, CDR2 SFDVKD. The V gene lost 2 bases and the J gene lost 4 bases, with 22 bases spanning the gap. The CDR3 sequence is CATSDSLPRRRQGTGELFF. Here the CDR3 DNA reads TGTGCCACCAGTGATTCCCTCCCCAGACGTCGGCAGGGCACCGGGGAGCTGTTTTTT.

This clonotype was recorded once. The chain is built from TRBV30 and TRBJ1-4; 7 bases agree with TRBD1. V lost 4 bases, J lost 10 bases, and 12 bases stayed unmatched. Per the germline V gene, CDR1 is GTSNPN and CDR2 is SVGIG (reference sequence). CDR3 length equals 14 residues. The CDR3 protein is CAWNYVGGEGKLFF. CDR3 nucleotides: TGTGCCTGGAACTACGTAGGGGGCGAGGGAAAACTGTTTTTT.

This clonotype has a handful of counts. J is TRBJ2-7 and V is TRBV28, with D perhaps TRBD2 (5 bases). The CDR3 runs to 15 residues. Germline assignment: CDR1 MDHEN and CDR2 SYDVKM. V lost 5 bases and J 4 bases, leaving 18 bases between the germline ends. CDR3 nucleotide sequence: TGTGCCAGCAGTCCCCCCGGGGTAGCTAGGTACGAGCAGTACTTC. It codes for CASSPPGVARYEQYF.

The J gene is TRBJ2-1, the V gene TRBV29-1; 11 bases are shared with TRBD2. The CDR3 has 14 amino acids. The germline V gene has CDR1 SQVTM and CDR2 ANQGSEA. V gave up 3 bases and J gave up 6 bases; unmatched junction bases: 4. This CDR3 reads CSVDTSGSANEQFF. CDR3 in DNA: TGCAGCGTTGATACTAGCGGGAGTGCCAATGAGCAGTTCTTC.

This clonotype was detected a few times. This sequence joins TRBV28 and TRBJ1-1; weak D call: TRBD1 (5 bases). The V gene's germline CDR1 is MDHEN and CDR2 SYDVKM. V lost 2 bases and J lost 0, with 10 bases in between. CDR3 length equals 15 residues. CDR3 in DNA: TGTGCCAGCAGTTTAGGGGGGGGAGTGAACACTGAAGCTTTCTTT. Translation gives CASSLGGGVNTEAFF.

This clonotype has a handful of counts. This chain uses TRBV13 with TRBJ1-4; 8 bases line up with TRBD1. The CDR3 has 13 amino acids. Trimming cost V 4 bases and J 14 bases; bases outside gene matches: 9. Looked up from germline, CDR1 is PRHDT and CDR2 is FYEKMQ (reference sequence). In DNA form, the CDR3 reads TGTGCCAGCAGCTCCGGACAGGGCCAAGGGCTGTTTTTT. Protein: CASSSGQGQGLFF.

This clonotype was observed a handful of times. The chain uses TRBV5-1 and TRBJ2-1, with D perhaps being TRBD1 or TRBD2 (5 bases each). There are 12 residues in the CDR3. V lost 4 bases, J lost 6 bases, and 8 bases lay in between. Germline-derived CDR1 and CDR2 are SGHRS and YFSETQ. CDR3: CASSRDGNEQFF. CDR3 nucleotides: TGCGCCAGCAGCAGGGACGGCAATGAGCAGTTCTTC.

The CDR3 bases are TGTGCCACCAGCAACCCGGGACAGGGGGACACCGGGGAGCTGTTTTTT. Translating gives CATSNPGQGDTGELFF. The gene calls are TRBV15 and TRBJ2-2, with TRBD1 matching over 11 bases. CDR1 LNHNV and CDR2 YYDKDF come from the germline V gene (reference sequence). The J segment lost 3 bases and the V segment lost 4 bases, leaving 4 bases of the junction unmatched. There are 16 residues in the CDR3.

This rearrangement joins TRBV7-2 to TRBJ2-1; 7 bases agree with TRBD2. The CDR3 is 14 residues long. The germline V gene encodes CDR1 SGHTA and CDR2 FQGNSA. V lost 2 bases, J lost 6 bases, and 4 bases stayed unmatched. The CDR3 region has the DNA TGTGCCAGCAGCTTATGGTCGGGGGGCAATGAGCAGTTCTTC. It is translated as CASSLWSGGNEQFF.

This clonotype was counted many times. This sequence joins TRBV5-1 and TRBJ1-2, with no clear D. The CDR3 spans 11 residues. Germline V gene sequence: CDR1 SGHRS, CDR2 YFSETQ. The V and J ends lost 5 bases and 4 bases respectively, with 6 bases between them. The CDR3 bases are TGCGCCAGCAGGGACGGCTATGGCTACACCTTC. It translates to CASRDGYGYTF.

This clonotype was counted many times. The CDR3 nucleotides read TGTGCCAGCAGTTTAGAGGGCTATGATACGCAGTATTTT. Translated: CASSLEGYDTQYF. The chain employs TRBV27 and TRBJ2-3, with a tentative D call TRBD2 (5 bases). Germline CDR1 is MNHEY and CDR2 is SMNVEV (reference sequence). Trimming took 2 bases from V and 6 from J, leaving 9 bases between them. The CDR3 has 13 amino acids.

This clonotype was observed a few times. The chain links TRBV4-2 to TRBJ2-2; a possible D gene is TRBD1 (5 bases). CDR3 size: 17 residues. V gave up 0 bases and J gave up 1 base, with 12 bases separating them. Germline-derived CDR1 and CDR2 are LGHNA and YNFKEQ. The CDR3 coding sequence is TGTGCCAGCAGCCAAGAGGTTAGGGGCCGGAACACCGGGGAGCTGTTTTTT. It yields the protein CASSQEVRGRNTGELFF.

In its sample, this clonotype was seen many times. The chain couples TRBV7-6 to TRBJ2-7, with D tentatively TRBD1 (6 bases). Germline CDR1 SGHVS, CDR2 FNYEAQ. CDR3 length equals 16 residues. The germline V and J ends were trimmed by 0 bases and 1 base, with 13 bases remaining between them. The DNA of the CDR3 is TGTGCCAGCAGCTTAGCCCCGACAGGCCTATCCTACGAGCAGTACTTC. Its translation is CASSLAPTGLSYEQYF. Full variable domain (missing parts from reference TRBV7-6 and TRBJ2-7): GAGVSQSPRYKVTKRGQDVALRCDPISGHVSLYWYRQALGQGPEFLTYFNYEAQQDKSGLPNDRFSAERPEGSISTLTIQRTEQRDSAMYRCASSLAPTGLSYEQYFGPGTRLTVT.